This T cell receptor beta chain was identified in a study of blood T cell repertoires in COVID-19. This clone was counted once. With 0 bases removed from V and 4 bases from J, the gap between germline ends came to 11 bases. Germline lookup yields CDR1 SGHRS and CDR2 YFSETQ. The CDR3 has 15 amino acids. Generated by immunoSEQ multiplex PCR, the TCRdb table keeps only in-frame clones and is missing some. The sample comprises roughly 150,000 clones, around nine tenths of which are singletons, and roughly a sixth rests with the top ten. Sequenced: peripheral blood. This clonotype originated in a man aged 60-69 years with active or convalescent COVID-19. The chain carries TRBV5-1 and TRBJ1-3; D might be TRBD1 (6 bases). CDR3 DNA: TGCGCCAGCAGCTTGGACAGGGCAGGCGGAAACACCATATATTTT. Translated: CASSLDRAGGNTIYF.